This record looks at one T cell receptor beta chain sequence and its context. CDR3 length: 14 amino acids. The germline CDR1 and CDR2 sequences are SGHDN and FVKESK. Trimming stripped 3 bases from V and 6 bases from J, with 12 bases between. The data belong to a study of control samples from healthy donors and cancer patients. The protocol was immunoSEQ multiplex PCR, while the TCRdb copy is restricted to in-frame clones and leaves out a portion. The data contain roughly 400,000 clones, about nine tenths of them seen just once; the ten biggest clones take up more than 6%. V is TRBV14 and J is TRBJ1-5, with D hard to call. This receptor was identified in a middle-aged man with head and neck cancer. The sample taken for sequencing was PBMCs. CDR3 sequence reads: CASSQSRVGQPQHF. The CDR3 DNA follows: TGTGCCAGCAGCCAGTCGAGGGTAGGTCAGCCCCAGCATTTT.